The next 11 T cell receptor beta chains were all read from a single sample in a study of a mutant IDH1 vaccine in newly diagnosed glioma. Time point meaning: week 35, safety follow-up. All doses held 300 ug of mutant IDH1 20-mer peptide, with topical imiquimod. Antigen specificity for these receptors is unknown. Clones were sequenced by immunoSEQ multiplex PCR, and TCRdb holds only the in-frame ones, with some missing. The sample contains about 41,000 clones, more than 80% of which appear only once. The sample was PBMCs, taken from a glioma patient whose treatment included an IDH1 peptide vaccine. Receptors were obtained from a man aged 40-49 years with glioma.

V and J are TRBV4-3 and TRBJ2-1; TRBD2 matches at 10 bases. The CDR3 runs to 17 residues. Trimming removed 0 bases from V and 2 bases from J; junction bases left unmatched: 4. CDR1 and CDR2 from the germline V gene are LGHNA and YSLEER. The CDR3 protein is CASSQEIAGGAYNEQFF. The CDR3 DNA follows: TGCGCCAGCAGCCAAGAGATAGCGGGAGGCGCCTACAATGAGCAGTTCTTC.

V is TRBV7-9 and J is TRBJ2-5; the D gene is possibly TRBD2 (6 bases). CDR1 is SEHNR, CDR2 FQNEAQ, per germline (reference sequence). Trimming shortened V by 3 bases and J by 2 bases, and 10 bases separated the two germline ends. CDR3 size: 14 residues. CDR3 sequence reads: CASSFSSVQETQYF. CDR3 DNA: TGTGCCAGCAGCTTCTCTAGCGTGCAAGAGACCCAGTACTTC.

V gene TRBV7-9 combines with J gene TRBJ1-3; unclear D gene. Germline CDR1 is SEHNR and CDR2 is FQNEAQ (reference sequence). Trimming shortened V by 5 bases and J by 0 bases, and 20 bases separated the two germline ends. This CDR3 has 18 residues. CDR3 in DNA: TGTGCCAGCAGCCCTCAAGGCCGCCAGTTCTTCTCTGGAAACACCATATATTTT. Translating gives CASSPQGRQFFSGNTIYF.

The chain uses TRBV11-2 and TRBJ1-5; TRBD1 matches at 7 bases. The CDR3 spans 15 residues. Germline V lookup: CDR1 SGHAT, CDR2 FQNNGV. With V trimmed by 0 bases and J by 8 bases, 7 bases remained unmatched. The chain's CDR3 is CASSLERGPNEPQHF. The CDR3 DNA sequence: TGTGCCAGCAGCTTAGAAAGGGGGCCAAACGAGCCCCAGCATTTT.

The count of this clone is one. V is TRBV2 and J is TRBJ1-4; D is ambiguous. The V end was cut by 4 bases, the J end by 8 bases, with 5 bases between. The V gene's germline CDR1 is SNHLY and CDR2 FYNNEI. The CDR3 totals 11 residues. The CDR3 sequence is CASSAREKLFF. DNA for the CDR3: TGTGCCAGCAGTGCGCGCGAAAAACTGTTTTTT.

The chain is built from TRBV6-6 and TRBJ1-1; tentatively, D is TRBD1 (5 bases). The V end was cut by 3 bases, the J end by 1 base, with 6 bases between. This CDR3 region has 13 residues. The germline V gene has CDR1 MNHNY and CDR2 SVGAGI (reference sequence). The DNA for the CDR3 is TGTGCCAGCAGTTATCAGGGGAACACTGAAGCTTTCTTT. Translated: CASSYQGNTEAFF.

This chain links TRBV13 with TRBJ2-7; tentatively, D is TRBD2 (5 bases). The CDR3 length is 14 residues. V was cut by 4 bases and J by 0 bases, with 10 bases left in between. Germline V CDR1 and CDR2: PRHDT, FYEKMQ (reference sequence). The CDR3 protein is CASSSGLHSYEQYF. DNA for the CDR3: TGTGCCAGCAGCTCAGGACTCCACTCCTACGAGCAGTACTTC.

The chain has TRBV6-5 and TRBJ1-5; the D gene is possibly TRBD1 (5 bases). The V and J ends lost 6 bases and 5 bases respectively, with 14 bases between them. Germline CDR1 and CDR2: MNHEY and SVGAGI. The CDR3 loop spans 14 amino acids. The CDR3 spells CASRMRGFDQPQHF. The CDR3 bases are TGTGCCAGCAGGATGCGGGGGTTTGATCAGCCCCAGCATTTT.

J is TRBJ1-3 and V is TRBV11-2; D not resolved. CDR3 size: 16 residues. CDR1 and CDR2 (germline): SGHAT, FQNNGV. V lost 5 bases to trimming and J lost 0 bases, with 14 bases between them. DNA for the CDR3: TGTGCCAGCAGCCCACTTACCCCAAGCTCTGGAAACACCATATATTTT. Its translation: CASSPLTPSSGNTIYF.

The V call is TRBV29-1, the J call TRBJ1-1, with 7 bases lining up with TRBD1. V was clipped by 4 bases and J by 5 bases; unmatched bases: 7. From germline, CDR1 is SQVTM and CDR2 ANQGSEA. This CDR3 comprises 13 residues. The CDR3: CSVAEGGWTEAFF. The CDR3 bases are TGCAGCGTTGCCGAAGGGGGCTGGACTGAAGCTTTCTTT.

The CDR3 here is CAISGGGGNEKLFF. The CDR3 DNA reads TGTGCCATCAGTGGTGGCGGGGGGAATGAAAAACTGTTTTTT. This chain joins TRBV10-3 and TRBJ1-4, with a weak D call TRBD1 (5 bases). In germline, CDR1 is ENHRY, CDR2 SYGVKD. The CDR3 consists of 14 residues. With 4 bases removed from V and 5 bases from J, the gap between germline ends came to 11 bases.